This T cell receptor (beta chain) derives from a study of CD8 T cells in ankylosing spondylitis. General observations from the study: Seemingly characteristic of ankylosing spondylitis blood was a TCR beta motif consisting of roughly 8 highly homologous variants.

This CDR3 has 12 amino acids. The V gene lost 2 bases and the J gene lost 13 bases, with 12 bases spanning the gap. In germline, CDR1 is MGHDK, CDR2 SYGVNS. By quantitative 5'-RACE with molecular barcodes, the TCR beta libraries were made. TCRdb used MiXCR to reprocess the 5' RACE reads, holding one entry per CDR3 protein. The sample has roughly 700,000 distinct CDR3 sequences, under 20% seen once; the top ten hold over 15%. Regarding this clonotype: Its antigen is currently unknown.

J is TRBJ2-1 and V is TRBV25-1; D not certain. Sequencing input: blood, either unsorted or a sorted T cell fraction (not recorded which). The sequence derives from a male donor with ankylosing spondylitis. Here the CDR3 reads CASSELETNQFF. Written as DNA, the CDR3 is TGTGCCAGCAGTGAACTCGAGACAAACCAGTTCTTC.